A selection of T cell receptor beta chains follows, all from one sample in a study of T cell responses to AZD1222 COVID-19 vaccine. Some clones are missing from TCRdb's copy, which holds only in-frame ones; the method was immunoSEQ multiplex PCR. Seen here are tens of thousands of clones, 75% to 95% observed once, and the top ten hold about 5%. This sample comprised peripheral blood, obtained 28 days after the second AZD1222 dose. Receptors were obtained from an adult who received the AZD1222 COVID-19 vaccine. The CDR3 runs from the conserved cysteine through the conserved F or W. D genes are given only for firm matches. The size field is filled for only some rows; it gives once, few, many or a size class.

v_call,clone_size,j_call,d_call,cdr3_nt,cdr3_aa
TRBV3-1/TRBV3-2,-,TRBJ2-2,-,TGTGCCAGCAGCCAAGGGAGGCTAGTTACCGGGGAGCTGTTTTTT,CASSQGRLVTGELFF
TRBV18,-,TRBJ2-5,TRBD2,TGTGCCAGCTCACGGAAGCAGGGGCCCGGACTAGCGGGGACCGATGAGACCCAGTACTTC,CASSRKQGPGLAGTDETQYF
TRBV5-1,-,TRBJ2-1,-,TGCGCCAGCAGCTCAGTCGGCCCCTACAATGAGCAGTTCTTC,CASSSVGPYNEQFF
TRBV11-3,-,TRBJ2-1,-,TGTGCCAGCAGCTTCGGACTCACCTACAATGAGCAGTTCTTC,CASSFGLTYNEQFF
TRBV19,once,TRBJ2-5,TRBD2,TGTGCCAGTAAACTAGCGGGGGCCCTCCAAGAGACCCAGTACTTC,CASKLAGALQETQYF
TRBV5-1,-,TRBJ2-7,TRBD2,TGCGCCAGCAGCAAAGTTGGCACTAGCGGGGCGGGGGAGCAGTACTTC,CASSKVGTSGAGEQYF
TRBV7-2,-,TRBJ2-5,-,TGTGCCAGCAGCTCGGACGTTCCTAGAGAGACCCAGTACTTC,CASSSDVPRETQYF
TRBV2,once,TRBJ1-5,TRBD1,TGTGCCAGCAGAGACAGGGTGGGCAATCAGCCCCAGCATTTT,CASRDRVGNQPQHF
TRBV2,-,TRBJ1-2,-,TGTGCCAGCAGTTTCATCCAGAGCGGCTACACCTTC,CASSFIQSGYTF
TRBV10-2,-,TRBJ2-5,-,TGCGCCAGCAGTGACAGGGGGGCTCAAGAGACCCAGTACTTC,CASSDRGAQETQYF
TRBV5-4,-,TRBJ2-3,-,TGTGCCAGCCAGGCTGGCACAGATACGCAGTATTTT,CASQAGTDTQYF
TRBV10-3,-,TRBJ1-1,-,TGTGCCATCACCTTTTCGTGGAACACTGAAGCTTTCTTT,CAITFSWNTEAFF
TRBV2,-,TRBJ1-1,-,TGTGCCAGCACCCTCCCCGGAGGGGGGGACACTGAAGCTTTCTTT,CASTLPGGGDTEAFF
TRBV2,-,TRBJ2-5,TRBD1,TGTGCCAGCAGTGTACAGGGACAGCTGGGGGAGACCCAGTACTTC,CASSVQGQLGETQYF
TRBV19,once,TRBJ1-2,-,TGTGCCAGTAGTTTCCAGGGCGTTAACTATGGCTACACCTTC,CASSFQGVNYGYTF
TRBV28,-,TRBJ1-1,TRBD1,TGTGCCAGCAGGAAAACAGGGGTTGTCGTCGGAGCTTTCTTT,CASRKTGVVVGAFF
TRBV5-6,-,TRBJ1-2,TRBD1,TGTGCCAGCAATAGGGGACAGTTCTATGGCTACACCTTC,CASNRGQFYGYTF
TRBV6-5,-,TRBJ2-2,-,TGTGCCAGCAGTCCCCGGGGAGCGAACACCGGGGAGCTGTTTTTT,CASSPRGANTGELFF